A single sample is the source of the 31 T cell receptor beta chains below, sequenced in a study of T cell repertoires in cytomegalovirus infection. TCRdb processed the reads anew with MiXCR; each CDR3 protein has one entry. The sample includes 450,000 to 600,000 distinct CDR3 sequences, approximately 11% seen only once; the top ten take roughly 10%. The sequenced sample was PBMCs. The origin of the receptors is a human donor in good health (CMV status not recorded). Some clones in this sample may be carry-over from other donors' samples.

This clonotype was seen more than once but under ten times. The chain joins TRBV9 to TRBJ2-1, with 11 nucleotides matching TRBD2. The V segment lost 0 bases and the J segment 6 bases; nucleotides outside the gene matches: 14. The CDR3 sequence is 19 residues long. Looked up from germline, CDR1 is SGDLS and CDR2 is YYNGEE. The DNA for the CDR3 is TGTGCCAGCAGCGTAGTAGCGGGAGGGCCGTTAACTCTCACCAATGAGCAGTTCTTC. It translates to CASSVVAGGPLTLTNEQFF. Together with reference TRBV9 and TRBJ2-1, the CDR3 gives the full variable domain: DSGVTQTPKHLITATGQRVTLRCSPRSGDLSVYWYQQSLDQGLQFLIQYYNGEERAKGNILERFSAQQFPDLHSELNLSSLELGDSALYFCASSVVAGGPLTLTNEQFFGPGTRLTVL.

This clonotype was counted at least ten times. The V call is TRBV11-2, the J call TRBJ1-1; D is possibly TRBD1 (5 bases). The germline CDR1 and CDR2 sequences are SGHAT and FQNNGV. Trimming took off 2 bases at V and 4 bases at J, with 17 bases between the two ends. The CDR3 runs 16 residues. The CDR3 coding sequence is TGTGCCAGCAGCTTATTTCTCGGCGGAGGGGTCACTGAAGCTTTCTTT. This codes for CASSLFLGGGVTEAFF.

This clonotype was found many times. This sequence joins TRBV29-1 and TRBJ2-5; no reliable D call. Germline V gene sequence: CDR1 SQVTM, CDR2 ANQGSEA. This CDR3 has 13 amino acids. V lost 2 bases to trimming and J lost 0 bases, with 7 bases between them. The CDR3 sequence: CSVELKNQETQYF. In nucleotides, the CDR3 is TGCAGCGTTGAACTGAAAAACCAAGAGACCCAGTACTTC.

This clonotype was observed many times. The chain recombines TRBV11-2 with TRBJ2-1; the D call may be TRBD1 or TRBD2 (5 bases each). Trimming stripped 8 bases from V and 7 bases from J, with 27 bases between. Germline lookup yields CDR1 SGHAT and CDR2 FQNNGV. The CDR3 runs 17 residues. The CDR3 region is CASLALGATHRFNEQFF. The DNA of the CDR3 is TGTGCCAGCCTCGCCCTCGGGGCGACCCATCGTTTTAATGAGCAGTTCTTC.

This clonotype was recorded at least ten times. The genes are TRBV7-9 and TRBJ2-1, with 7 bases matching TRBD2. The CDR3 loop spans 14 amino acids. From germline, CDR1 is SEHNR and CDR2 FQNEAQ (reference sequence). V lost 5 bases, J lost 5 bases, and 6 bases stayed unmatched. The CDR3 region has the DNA TGTGCCAGCAGCCCGGGGACTACCAACAATGAGCAGTTCTTC. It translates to CASSPGTTNNEQFF.

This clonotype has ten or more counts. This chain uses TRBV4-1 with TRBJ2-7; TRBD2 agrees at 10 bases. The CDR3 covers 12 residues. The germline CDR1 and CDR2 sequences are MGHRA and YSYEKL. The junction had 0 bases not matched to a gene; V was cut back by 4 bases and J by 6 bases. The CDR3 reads CASSRTSGEQYF. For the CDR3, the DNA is TGCGCCAGCAGCCGGACTAGCGGCGAGCAGTACTTC.

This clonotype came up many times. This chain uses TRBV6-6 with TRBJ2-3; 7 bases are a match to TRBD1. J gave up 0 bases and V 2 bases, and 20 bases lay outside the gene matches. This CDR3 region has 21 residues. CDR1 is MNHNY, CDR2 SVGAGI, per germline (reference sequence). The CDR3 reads CASSYPIGTAIHIPSTDTQYF. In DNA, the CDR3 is TGTGCCAGCAGTTACCCGATTGGGACAGCTATACACATCCCTAGCACAGATACGCAGTATTTT.

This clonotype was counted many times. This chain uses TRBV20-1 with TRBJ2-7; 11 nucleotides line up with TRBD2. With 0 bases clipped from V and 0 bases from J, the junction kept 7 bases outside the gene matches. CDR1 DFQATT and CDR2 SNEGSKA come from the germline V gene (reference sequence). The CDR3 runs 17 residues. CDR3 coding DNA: TGCAGTGCTAGAGATCTCGAGACTAGCGGGATCTCCTACGAGCAGTACTTC. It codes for CSARDLETSGISYEQYF.

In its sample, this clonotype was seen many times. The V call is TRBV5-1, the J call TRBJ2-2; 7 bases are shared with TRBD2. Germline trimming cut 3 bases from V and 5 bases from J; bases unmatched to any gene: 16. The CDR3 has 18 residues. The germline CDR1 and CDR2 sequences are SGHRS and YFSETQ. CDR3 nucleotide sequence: TGCGCCAGCAGCTCTTCGAATGTGATGACAGCGGGAACCGGGGAGCTGTTTTTT. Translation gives CASSSSNVMTAGTGELFF. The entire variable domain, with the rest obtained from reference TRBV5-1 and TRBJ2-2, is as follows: KAGVTQTPRYLIKTRGQQVTLSCSPISGHRSVSWYQQTPGQGLQFLFEYFSETQRNKGNFPGRFSGRQFSNSRSEMNVSTLELGDSALYLCASSSSNVMTAGTGELFFGEGSRLTVL.

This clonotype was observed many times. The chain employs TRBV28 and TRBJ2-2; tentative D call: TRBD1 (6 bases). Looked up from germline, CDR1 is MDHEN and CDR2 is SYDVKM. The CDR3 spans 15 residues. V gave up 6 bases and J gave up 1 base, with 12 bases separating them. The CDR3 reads CASSPWGLNTGELFF. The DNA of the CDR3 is TGTGCCAGCAGCCCCTGGGGGCTGAACACCGGGGAGCTGTTTTTT.

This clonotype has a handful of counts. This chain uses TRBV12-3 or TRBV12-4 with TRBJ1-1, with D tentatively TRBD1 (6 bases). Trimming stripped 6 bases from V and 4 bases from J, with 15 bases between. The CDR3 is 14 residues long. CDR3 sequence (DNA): TGTGCCAGCAGCCGACAGGTGGAAGGCACTGAAGCTTTCTTT. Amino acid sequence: CASSRQVEGTEAFF.

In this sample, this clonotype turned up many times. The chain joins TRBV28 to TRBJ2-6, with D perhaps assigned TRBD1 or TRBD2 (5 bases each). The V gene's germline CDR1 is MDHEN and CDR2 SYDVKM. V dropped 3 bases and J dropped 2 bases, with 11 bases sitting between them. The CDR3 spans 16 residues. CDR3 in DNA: TGTGCCAGCAGTTTTTGGGACGGTACTGGGGCCAACGTCCTGACTTTC. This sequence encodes CASSFWDGTGANVLTF.

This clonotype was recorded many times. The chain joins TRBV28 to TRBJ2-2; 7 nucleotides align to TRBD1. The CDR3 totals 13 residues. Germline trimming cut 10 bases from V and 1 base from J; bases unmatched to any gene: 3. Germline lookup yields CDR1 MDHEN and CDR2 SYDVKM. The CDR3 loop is CAIRQGNTGELFF. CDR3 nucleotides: TGTGCCATAAGACAGGGGAACACCGGGGAGCTGTTTTTT.

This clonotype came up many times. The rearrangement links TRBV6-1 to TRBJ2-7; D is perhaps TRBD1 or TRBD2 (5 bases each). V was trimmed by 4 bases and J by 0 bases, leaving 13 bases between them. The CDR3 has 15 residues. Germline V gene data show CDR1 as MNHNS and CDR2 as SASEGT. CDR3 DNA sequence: TGTGCCAGCAGTGGAAGCGAGGGACCCTCCTACGAGCAGTACTTC. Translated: CASSGSEGPSYEQYF.

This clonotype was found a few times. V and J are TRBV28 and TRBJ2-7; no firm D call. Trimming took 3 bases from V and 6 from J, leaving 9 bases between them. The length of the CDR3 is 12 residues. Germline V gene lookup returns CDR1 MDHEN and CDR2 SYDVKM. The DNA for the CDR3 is TGTGCCAGCAGTTTGCAGCCGGGCGAGCAGTACTTC. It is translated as CASSLQPGEQYF.

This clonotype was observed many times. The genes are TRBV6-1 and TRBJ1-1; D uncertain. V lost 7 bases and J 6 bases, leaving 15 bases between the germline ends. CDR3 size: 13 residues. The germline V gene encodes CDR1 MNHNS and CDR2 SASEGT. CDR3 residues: CASTRTLYAEAFF. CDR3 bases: TGTGCCAGCACTCGGACCCTTTACGCTGAAGCTTTCTTT.

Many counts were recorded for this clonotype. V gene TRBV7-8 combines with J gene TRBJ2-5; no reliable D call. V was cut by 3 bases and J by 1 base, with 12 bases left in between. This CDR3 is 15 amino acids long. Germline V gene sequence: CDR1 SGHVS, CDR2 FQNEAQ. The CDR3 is CASSFEPGPQETQYF. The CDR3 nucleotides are TGTGCCAGCAGCTTCGAGCCGGGCCCCCAAGAGACCCAGTACTTC.

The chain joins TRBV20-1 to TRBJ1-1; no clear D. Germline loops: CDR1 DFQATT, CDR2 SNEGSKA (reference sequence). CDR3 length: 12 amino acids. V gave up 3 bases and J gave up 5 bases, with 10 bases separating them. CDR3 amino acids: CSARALRTEAFF. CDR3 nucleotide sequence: TGCAGTGCTAGGGCGCTGAGGACTGAAGCTTTCTTT.

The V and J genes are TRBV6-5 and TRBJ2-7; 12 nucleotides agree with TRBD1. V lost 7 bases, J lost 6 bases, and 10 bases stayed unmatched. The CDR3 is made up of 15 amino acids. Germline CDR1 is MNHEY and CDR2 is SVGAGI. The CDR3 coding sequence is TGTGCCAGCACCGCGACGGGACAGGGGGCGTTCGAGCAGTACTTC. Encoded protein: CASTATGQGAFEQYF.

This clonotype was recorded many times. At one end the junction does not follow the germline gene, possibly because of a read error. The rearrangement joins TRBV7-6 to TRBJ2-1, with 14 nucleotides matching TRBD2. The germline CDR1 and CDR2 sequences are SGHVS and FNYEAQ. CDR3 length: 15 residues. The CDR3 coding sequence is TGTGCCAGCAGCCAGACTAGCGGGAGGGCCCATGAGCAGTCCTTC. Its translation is CASSQTSGRAHEQSF.

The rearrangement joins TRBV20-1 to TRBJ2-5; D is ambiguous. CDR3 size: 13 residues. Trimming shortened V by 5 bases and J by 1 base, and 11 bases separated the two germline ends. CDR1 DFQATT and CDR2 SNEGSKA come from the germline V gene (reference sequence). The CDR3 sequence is CSADGPFQETQYF. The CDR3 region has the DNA TGCAGTGCTGACGGGCCTTTCCAAGAGACCCAGTACTTC.

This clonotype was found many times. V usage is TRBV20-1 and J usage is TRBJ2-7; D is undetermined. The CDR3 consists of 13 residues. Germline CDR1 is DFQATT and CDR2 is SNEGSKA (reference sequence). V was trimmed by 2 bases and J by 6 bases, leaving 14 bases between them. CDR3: CSARIGPKPEQYF. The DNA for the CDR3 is TGCAGTGCTAGAATCGGCCCTAAGCCCGAGCAGTACTTC.

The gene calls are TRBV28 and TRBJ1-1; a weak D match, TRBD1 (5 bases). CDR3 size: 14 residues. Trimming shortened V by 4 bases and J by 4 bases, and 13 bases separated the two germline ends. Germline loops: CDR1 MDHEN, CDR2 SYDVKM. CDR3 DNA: TGTGCCAGCAGTTATCCGGCCAGGGCCACTGAAGCTTTCTTT. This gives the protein CASSYPARATEAFF. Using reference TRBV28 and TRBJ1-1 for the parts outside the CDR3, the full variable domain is DVKVTQSSRYLVKRTGEKVFLECVQDMDHENMFWYRQDPGLGLRLIYFSYDVKMKEKGDIPEGYSVSREKKERFSLILESASTNQTSMYLCASSYPARATEAFFGQGTRLTVV.

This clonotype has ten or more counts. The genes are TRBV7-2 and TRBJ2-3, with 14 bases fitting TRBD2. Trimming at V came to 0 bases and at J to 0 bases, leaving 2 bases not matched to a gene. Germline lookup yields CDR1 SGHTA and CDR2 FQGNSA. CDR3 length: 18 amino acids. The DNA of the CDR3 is TGTGCCAGCAGCTTAGCGCGACTAGCGGGAGGGAGCACAGATACGCAGTATTTT. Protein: CASSLARLAGGSTDTQYF.

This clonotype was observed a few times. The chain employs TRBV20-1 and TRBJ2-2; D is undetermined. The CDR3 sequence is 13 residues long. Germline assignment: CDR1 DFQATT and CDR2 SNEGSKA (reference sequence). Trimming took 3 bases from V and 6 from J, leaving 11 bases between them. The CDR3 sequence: CSASPRTAGELFF. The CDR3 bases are TGCAGTGCTAGTCCTCGGACGGCCGGGGAGCTGTTTTTT.

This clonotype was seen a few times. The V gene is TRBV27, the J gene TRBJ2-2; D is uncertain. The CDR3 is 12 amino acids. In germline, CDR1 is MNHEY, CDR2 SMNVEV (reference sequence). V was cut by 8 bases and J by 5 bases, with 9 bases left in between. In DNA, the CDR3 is TGTGCCAGCCGTTGGGGAACCGGGGAGCTGTTTTTT. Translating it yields CASRWGTGELFF.

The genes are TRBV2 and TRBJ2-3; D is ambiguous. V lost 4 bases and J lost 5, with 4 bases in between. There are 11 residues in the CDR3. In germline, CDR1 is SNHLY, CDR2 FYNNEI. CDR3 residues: CASSAKDTQYF. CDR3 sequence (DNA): TGTGCCAGCAGTGCGAAAGATACGCAGTATTTT.

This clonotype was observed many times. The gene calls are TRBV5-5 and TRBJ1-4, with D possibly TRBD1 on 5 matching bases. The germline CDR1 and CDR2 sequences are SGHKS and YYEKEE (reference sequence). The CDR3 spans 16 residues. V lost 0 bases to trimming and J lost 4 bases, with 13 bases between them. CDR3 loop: CASSLGLTASNEKLFF. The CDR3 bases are TGTGCCAGCAGCTTGGGGCTGACAGCTAGTAATGAAAAACTGTTTTTT.

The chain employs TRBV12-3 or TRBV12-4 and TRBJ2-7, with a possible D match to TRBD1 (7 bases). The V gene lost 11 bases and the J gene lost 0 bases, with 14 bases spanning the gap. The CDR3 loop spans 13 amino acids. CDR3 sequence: CAWRAGGSYEQYF. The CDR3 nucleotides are TGTGCCTGGAGGGCAGGGGGCTCCTACGAGCAGTACTTC.

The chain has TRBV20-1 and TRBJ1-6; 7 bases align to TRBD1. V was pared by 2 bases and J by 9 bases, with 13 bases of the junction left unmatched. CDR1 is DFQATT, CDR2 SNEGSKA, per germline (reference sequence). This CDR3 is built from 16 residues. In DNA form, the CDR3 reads TGCAGTGCTAGACCCACAGGGGTGGGAGAGAGTTCACCCCTCCACTTT. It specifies CSARPTGVGESSPLHF.

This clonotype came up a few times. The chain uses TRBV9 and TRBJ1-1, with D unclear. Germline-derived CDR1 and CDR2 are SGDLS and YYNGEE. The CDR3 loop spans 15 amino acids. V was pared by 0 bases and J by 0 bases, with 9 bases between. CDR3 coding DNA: TGTGCCAGCAGCGTAGACCCGGGTATGAACACTGAAGCTTTCTTT. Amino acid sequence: CASSVDPGMNTEAFF.